The 11 T cell receptor beta chains reported below all come from one sample, sequenced in a study of brain T cells in children with intractable seizures. TCRdb keeps only in-frame clones here, not all; method: immunoSEQ multiplex PCR. The sample has under 45,000 clones; 75% to 95% are singletons. The source material was peripheral blood, sampled at surgery. The receptors were sampled from a girl aged 2-10 years with tuberous sclerosis and intractable seizures.

This clone was counted once. This chain joins TRBV6-5 and TRBJ1-2, with 8 bases identical to TRBD1. The germline gives CDR1 MNHEY, CDR2 SVGAGI. The junction had 3 bases not matched to a gene; V was cut back by 0 bases and J by 6 bases. The CDR3 totals 14 residues. The CDR3 sequence is CASSYSLDRDGYTF. The CDR3 DNA is TGTGCCAGCAGTTACTCTCTGGACAGGGATGGCTACACCTTC.

The chain couples TRBV28 to TRBJ2-7, with D possibly matching TRBD1 (6 bases). Germline V CDR1 and CDR2: MDHEN, SYDVKM. Trimming removed 4 bases from V and 0 bases from J, with 16 bases in between. This CDR3 is 16 amino acids long. The CDR3 here is CASSWGLRDTSYEQYF. CDR3 sequence (DNA): TGTGCCAGCAGTTGGGGGCTCAGGGACACCTCCTACGAGCAGTACTTC.

The chain uses TRBV4-1 and TRBJ1-4, with D uncertain. V gave up 1 base and J gave up 6 bases, with 9 bases separating them. CDR3 size: 14 residues. Germline CDR1 is MGHRA and CDR2 is YSYEKL. The CDR3 protein is CASSQGIEDEKLFF. The CDR3 nucleotides read TGCGCCAGCAGCCAAGGAATAGAAGATGAAAAACTGTTTTTT.

This clone appeared once. This sequence joins TRBV6-1 and TRBJ1-5; D gene uncertain. CDR1 and CDR2 from the germline V gene are MNHNS and SASEGT. V was shortened by 1 base and J by 11 bases, with 6 bases between the two germline ends. The CDR3 covers 11 residues. In nucleotides, the CDR3 is TGTGCCAGCAGTGAAGGTCTTACCCAGCATTTT. This sequence encodes CASSEGLTQHF.

This chain links TRBV11-3 with TRBJ1-1; 7 nucleotides agree with TRBD1. The CDR3 length is 19 residues. CDR1 and CDR2 (germline): SGHNT, YENEEA. V shed 4 bases and J 1 base; nucleotides not matched to a gene: 18. The CDR3 DNA reads TGTGCCAGCAGCTCGTTGGGACAGTTAACGATCAGCGCGAACACTGAAGCTTTCTTT. Its protein is CASSSLGQLTISANTEAFF.

This rearrangement joins TRBV6-2 or TRBV6-3 to TRBJ2-3; D remains ambiguous. CDR3 length: 11 residues. Germline-derived CDR1 and CDR2 are MNHEY and SVGEGT. Trimming cost V 2 bases and J 8 bases, with 5 bases left between them. The CDR3 is CASSYPGTQYF. The CDR3 DNA reads TGTGCCAGCAGTTACCCGGGTACGCAGTATTTT.

The V call is TRBV7-9, the J call TRBJ2-7; 9 bases line up with TRBD1. This CDR3 spans 15 amino acids. Trimming took 5 bases from V and 7 from J; bases not matched to a gene: 12. From germline, CDR1 is SEHNR and CDR2 FQNEAQ (reference sequence). The CDR3 sequence is CASSETGTGSIEQYV. The CDR3 DNA reads TGTGCCAGCAGCGAAACCGGGACAGGGTCGATTGAGCAGTACGTC.

The chain combines TRBV7-6 with TRBJ2-1, with 9 bases aligning to TRBD2. Germline-derived CDR1 and CDR2 are SGHVS and FNYEAQ. V gave up 2 bases and J gave up 2 bases; unmatched junction bases: 7. This CDR3 is 17 amino acids long. The CDR3 reads CASSLNIGTSPYNEQFF. Written as DNA, the CDR3 is TGTGCCAGCAGCTTAAATATCGGGACTAGCCCCTACAATGAGCAGTTCTTC.

This rearrangement joins TRBV5-1 to TRBJ1-1; D might be TRBD1 (5 bases). Germline CDR1 SGHRS, CDR2 YFSETQ. The CDR3 is made up of 13 amino acids. The V end lost 0 bases, the J end lost 4 bases, and 7 bases lay between the germline ends. The CDR3 region is CASSLAGRTEAFF. In DNA, the CDR3 is TGCGCCAGCAGCTTGGCAGGGCGCACTGAAGCTTTCTTT.

This chain links TRBV5-1 with TRBJ1-1, with D uncertain. The CDR3 consists of 15 residues. The ends were cut back, 1 base at V and 5 bases at J, with 15 bases in the middle. CDR1 is SGHRS, CDR2 YFSETQ, per germline. This CDR3 reads CASSLNSGQRTEAFF. CDR3 nucleotide sequence: TGCGCCAGCAGCTTGAATTCTGGGCAGCGGACTGAAGCTTTCTTT.

CDR3 sequence reads: CASSDLTGVNIQYF. The CDR3 nucleotides read TGTGCCAGCAGTGATTTGACAGGGGTGAACATTCAGTACTTC. The chain employs TRBV25-1 and TRBJ2-4; 8 bases fit TRBD1. From germline, CDR1 is MGHDK and CDR2 SYGVNS. This CDR3 is built from 14 residues. After removal of 3 bases from V and 7 bases from J, the junction contained 5 bases not matched to a gene.